This T cell receptor (beta chain) was identified during a study of OX40 agonist ivuxolimab in advanced cancers. Method: immunoSEQ multiplex PCR; TCRdb's copy keeps in-frame clones and lacks some. The sample has more than 55,000 clones; approximately 79% are singletons. Anyone with autoimmune disease history or systemic immunosuppression was excluded. CDR1 and CDR2 from the germline V gene are MNHNY and SVGAGI (reference sequence). The V and J ends lost 6 bases and 6 bases, in that order; junction bases with no gene match: 12. The CDR3 spans 15 residues. Material: CD4+ or CD8+ T cells sorted from blood, obtained in a trial of the OX40 agonist ivuxolimab. This receptor was obtained from an adult with an advanced solid tumor such as melanoma, head and neck, liver or kidney cancer. This sequence joins TRBV6-6 and TRBJ1-2, with 8 bases aligning to TRBD1. CDR3 protein: CASSLVTGGENGYTF. DNA of the CDR3: TGTGCCAGCAGCCTCGTTACAGGGGGGGAGAATGGCTACACCTTC.